The next 5 T cell receptor beta chains were all read from a single sample in a study of blood T cell repertoires in COVID-19. This table comes from immunoSEQ multiplex PCR, and its TCRdb copy is limited to in-frame clones, with some not included. The table includes some 150,000 clones, 70% to 90% detected once. The sequencing sample was made of peripheral blood. Receptors were obtained from a man in his fifties or sixties who had recovered from COVID-19.

V is TRBV6-1 and J is TRBJ1-1; 7 bases map to TRBD1. V lost 3 bases and J lost 8; bases outside the gene matches: 6. Germline assignment: CDR1 MNHNS and CDR2 SASEGT. The CDR3 has 13 amino acids. CDR3 sequence: CASSDRGRTEAFF. CDR3 nucleotides: TGTGCCAGCAGTGACAGGGGGAGAACAGAAGCTTTCTTT.

The chain is built from TRBV7-2 and TRBJ2-1; 10 positions match TRBD2. After removal of 8 bases from V and 2 bases from J, the junction contained 12 bases not matched to a gene. Germline-derived CDR1 and CDR2 are SGHTA and FQGNSA. There are 17 residues in the CDR3. The CDR3 nucleotides read TGTGCCAGCTCCCCCCCTAGCGGGGGTTTTACCTACAATGAGCAGTTCTTC. The encoded protein is CASSPPSGGFTYNEQFF.

The CDR3 sequence: CASSPPQGQSFLWAFF. CDR3 bases: TGTGCCAGCTCACCACCTCAGGGACAGTCTTTCTTGTGGGCTTTCTTT. The chain has TRBV18 and TRBJ1-1, with 7 nucleotides matching TRBD1. V lost 0 bases and J lost 11; bases outside the gene matches: 15. This CDR3 spans 16 amino acids. The germline V gene has CDR1 KGHSH and CDR2 LQKENI.

The chain links TRBV7-2 to TRBJ2-2; 9 positions match TRBD2. With 4 bases clipped from V and 4 bases from J, the junction kept 7 bases outside the gene matches. CDR1 and CDR2 (germline): SGHTA, FQGNSA. The CDR3 is 16 residues long. The CDR3, as DNA: TGTGCCAGCAGCTCTAGCGGGGTCGTGACCACCGGGGAGCTGTTTTTT. The encoded protein is CASSSSGVVTTGELFF.

The V call is TRBV24-1, the J call TRBJ2-7; the D gene is possibly TRBD1 (6 bases). CDR1 and CDR2 (germline): KGHDR, SFDVKD. The CDR3 is 15 amino acids. V gave up 3 bases and J gave up 2 bases, with 13 bases separating them. CDR3 nucleotides: TGTGCCACCAGTGATCATGGGACAACACCCTACGAGCAGTACTTC. It yields the protein CATSDHGTTPYEQYF.